The 32 T cell receptor beta chains listed next were all sequenced from one sample in a study of T cell responses to AZD1222 COVID-19 vaccine. Some clones are missing from TCRdb's copy, which holds only in-frame ones; the method was immunoSEQ multiplex PCR. The sample contains tens of thousands of clones, roughly 87% of which appear only once. Here the sequenced sample was peripheral blood, taken 28 days after the second AZD1222 dose. The receptors come from an adult who received the AZD1222 COVID-19 vaccine.

The chain combines TRBV3-1 (or the pseudogene TRBV3-2) with TRBJ2-2; D may correspond to TRBD1 or TRBD2 (5 bases each). There are 14 residues in the CDR3. Looked up from germline, CDR1 is LGHDT and CDR2 is YNNKEL (reference sequence). With 1 base removed from V and 6 bases from J, the gap between germline ends came to 9 bases. The CDR3 loop reads CASSQGRGAGELFF. CDR3 DNA: TGTGCCAGCAGCCAAGGACGAGGGGCCGGGGAGCTGTTTTTT.

The J gene is TRBJ2-5, the V gene TRBV28; D remains ambiguous. Germline-derived CDR1 and CDR2 are MDHEN and SYDVKM. Trimming took 3 bases from V and 5 from J, leaving 7 bases between them. The CDR3 totals 12 residues. CDR3 bases: TGTGCCAGCAGTTTGTTCGGGGAGACCCAGTACTTC. The encoded protein is CASSLFGETQYF.

The rearrangement links TRBV12-3 or TRBV12-4 to TRBJ1-2, with TRBD1 matching over 7 bases. The length of the CDR3 is 13 residues. V was pared by 6 bases and J by 7 bases, with 8 bases of the junction left unmatched. DNA of the CDR3: TGTGCCAGCAGCTTAACAGGGGCGGGTGGCTACACCTTC. Amino acid sequence: CASSLTGAGGYTF.

The chain recombines TRBV2 with TRBJ2-7; D is tentatively TRBD1 or TRBD2 (5 bases each). Trimming stripped 3 bases from V and 3 bases from J, with 15 bases between. Germline V lookup: CDR1 SNHLY, CDR2 FYNNEI. CDR3 length: 15 amino acids. This CDR3 reads CASSEAPGTLYEQYF. The CDR3 DNA reads as TGTGCCAGCAGTGAGGCTCCCGGGACCCTCTACGAGCAGTACTTC.

This clone was seen a handful of times. The chain employs TRBV12-3 or TRBV12-4 and TRBJ1-1; unclear D gene. Between the trimmed V and J ends, which lost 6 bases and 8 bases, there was a span of 10 bases. The CDR3 runs 11 residues. CDR3 sequence (DNA): TGTGCCAGCAGGAATGAGGTGGAAGCTTTCTTT. Its translation: CASRNEVEAFF.

The chain combines TRBV19 with TRBJ1-4; D is uncertain. There are 12 residues in the CDR3. Germline CDR1 reads LNHDA; CDR2 reads SQIVND (reference sequence). Trimming left V 2 bases short and J 8 bases short, with 6 bases between. CDR3 in amino acids: CASSIFGEKLFF. The CDR3 DNA sequence: TGTGCCAGTAGTATATTTGGGGAAAAACTGTTTTTT.

The chain employs TRBV28 and TRBJ2-3; 8 bases line up with TRBD2. Germline V gives CDR1 MDHEN, CDR2 SYDVKM. The trim removed 4 bases at V and 5 bases at J, leaving 8 bases unmatched. This CDR3 has 15 amino acids. The CDR3 DNA sequence: TGTGCCAGCAGTTCGATCGGGGGGGCCGGAGATACGCAGTATTTT. It specifies CASSSIGGAGDTQYF.

The chain combines TRBV5-1 with TRBJ1-4; tentatively, D is TRBD1 (5 bases). This CDR3 is built from 16 residues. The germline gives CDR1 SGHRS, CDR2 YFSETQ. V lost 4 bases, J lost 0 bases, and 13 bases lay in between. Here the CDR3 DNA reads TGCGCCAGCAGCAGCCGGGACGGCGCAACTAATGAAAAACTGTTTTTT. Amino acid sequence: CASSSRDGATNEKLFF.

This chain connects TRBV10-2 to TRBJ2-3; D is perhaps TRBD2 (6 bases). This CDR3 is built from 12 residues. Looked up from germline, CDR1 is WSHSY and CDR2 is SAAADI. V was cut by 8 bases and J by 12 bases, with 18 bases left in between. DNA for the CDR3: TGCGCCAGCGGTCGACGCGGGACTCCCCAGTATTTT. Its translation: CASGRRGTPQYF.

V gene TRBV29-1 combines with J gene TRBJ2-5; D is possibly TRBD2 (5 bases). CDR3 length equals 15 residues. V was trimmed by 6 bases and J by 2 bases, leaving 19 bases between them. Germline lookup yields CDR1 SQVTM and CDR2 ANQGSEA. This CDR3 is CSVVLEEVLQETQYF. CDR3 sequence (DNA): TGCAGCGTGGTTTTGGAGGAGGTACTACAAGAGACCCAGTACTTC.

The genes are TRBV4-3 and TRBJ1-1; no reliable D call. Germline-derived CDR1 and CDR2 are LGHNA and YSLEER. The length of the CDR3 is 14 residues. Trimming took 2 bases from V and 3 from J, leaving 10 bases between them. The CDR3 loop reads CASSQFFADTEAFF. The CDR3 bases are TGCGCCAGCAGCCAATTTTTCGCGGACACTGAAGCTTTCTTT.

The chain is built from TRBV2 and TRBJ1-5, with D possibly being TRBD1 (5 bases). The CDR3 is 14 amino acids. CDR1 is SNHLY, CDR2 FYNNEI, per germline. V was clipped by 6 bases and J by 6 bases, with 15 bases between them. CDR3 residues: CASSDLREGQPQHF. CDR3 nucleotides: TGTGCCAGCAGCGACCTCAGGGAGGGTCAGCCCCAGCATTTT. Looking up the rest from reference TRBV2 and TRBJ1-5 gives the full variable domain: EPEVTQTPSHQVTQMGQEVILRCVPISNHLYFYWYRQILGQKVEFLVSFYNNEISEKSEIFDDQFSVERPDGSNFTLKIRSTKLEDSAMYFCASSDLREGQPQHFGDGTRLSIL.

V is TRBV5-1 and J is TRBJ2-5; D is possibly TRBD1 (5 bases). V dropped 0 bases and J dropped 5 bases, with 11 bases sitting between them. The germline V gene encodes CDR1 SGHRS and CDR2 YFSETQ. CDR3 length equals 14 residues. CDR3 DNA sequence: TGCGCCAGCAGCTTGGGACAGCCCGGGGAGACCCAGTACTTC. Its translation is CASSLGQPGETQYF.

The CDR3 region is CATSRGGGQTDTQYF. CDR3 DNA: TGTGCCACCAGCAGAGGTGGGGGGCAAACAGATACGCAGTATTTT. The chain combines TRBV15 with TRBJ2-3; D assignment may be TRBD1 or TRBD2 (6 bases each). Germline V lookup: CDR1 LNHNV, CDR2 YYDKDF (reference sequence). The CDR3 has 15 residues. V was trimmed by 1 base and J by 3 bases, leaving 11 bases between them.

This chain connects TRBV10-3 to TRBJ1-2; no reliable D call. The ends were cut back, 3 bases at V and 2 bases at J, with 7 bases in the middle. Germline V lookup: CDR1 ENHRY, CDR2 SYGVKD. The CDR3 covers 13 residues. The CDR3: CAISDGPNYGYTF. CDR3 coding DNA: TGTGCCATCAGTGACGGTCCGAACTATGGCTACACCTTC.

The chain joins TRBV5-5 to TRBJ1-5; tentative D call: TRBD1 (5 bases). The CDR3 has 15 residues. Germline CDR1 and CDR2: SGHKS and YYEKEE (reference sequence). Deletions cut 3 bases from V and 5 bases from J, with 15 bases between. CDR3 region: CASSSTGTADQPQHF. The CDR3 nucleotides are TGTGCCAGCAGCTCAACCGGGACGGCTGATCAGCCCCAGCATTTT.

The rearrangement links TRBV5-1 to TRBJ2-1; 14 nucleotides agree with TRBD2. CDR1 and CDR2 from the germline V gene are SGHRS and YFSETQ. J was trimmed by 10 bases and V by 5 bases; bases with no gene match: 5. The CDR3 contains 14 residues. The CDR3 here is CASSFGTSGGEQFF. The CDR3 bases are TGCGCCAGCAGTTTTGGGACTAGCGGGGGAGAGCAGTTCTTC.

The CDR3 sequence is CASSEEGAGNEKLFF. CDR3 in DNA: TGTGCCAGCAGTGAAGAGGGAGCGGGAAATGAAAAACTGTTTTTT. V is TRBV27 and J is TRBJ1-4, with D hard to call. In germline, CDR1 is MNHEY, CDR2 SMNVEV (reference sequence). There are 15 residues in the CDR3. V lost 5 bases and J 5 bases, leaving 15 bases between the germline ends.

In the case of this clone: At one of its ends the junction is not consistent with the germline gene, which may arise from a read error. The chain combines TRBV6-5 with TRBJ2-7; 11 positions agree with TRBD1. CDR3 length: 15 residues. Germline CDR1 and CDR2: MNHEY and SVGAGI. The CDR3 loop reads CASTYGQGALYEQYF. The CDR3, as DNA: TGTGCCAGCACTTACGGACAGGGGGCGTTATACGAGCAGTACTTC.

The count of this clone is one. CDR3 nucleotides: TGTGCCAGCAGCTCTTACGGCGTGGGGGCGACCGGGGAGCTGTTTTTT. This codes for CASSSYGVGATGELFF. The chain has TRBV7-9 and TRBJ2-2; D is possibly TRBD1 (6 bases). There are 16 residues in the CDR3. Germline V gives CDR1 SEHNR, CDR2 FQNEAQ (reference sequence). Trimming shortened V by 4 bases and J by 5 bases, and 17 bases separated the two germline ends.

The V and J genes are TRBV6-5 and TRBJ1-1, with D unclear. Germline CDR1 and CDR2: MNHEY and SVGAGI. The CDR3 is 13 residues long. Trimming pared 0 bases from V and 4 bases from J, leaving 6 bases between. The CDR3 spells CASSYSGGTEAFF. The CDR3, as DNA: TGTGCCAGCAGTTACTCGGGCGGCACTGAAGCTTTCTTT.

This sequence joins TRBV4-1 and TRBJ1-4, with 7 nucleotides matching TRBD1. Losses at the gene ends were 4 bases for V and 5 bases for J; bases not matched to a gene: 7. Germline lookup yields CDR1 MGHRA and CDR2 YSYEKL. The CDR3 loop spans 15 amino acids. The CDR3 DNA is TGCGCCAGCAGCCCCCAGGGGGTAGGAAATGAAAAACTGTTTTTT. Protein product: CASSPQGVGNEKLFF.

The V call is TRBV19, the J call TRBJ2-2; D ambiguous. Trimming pared 6 bases from V and 1 base from J, leaving 12 bases between. The CDR3 covers 15 residues. Germline V lookup: CDR1 LNHDA, CDR2 SQIVND (reference sequence). The CDR3 nucleotides read TGTGCCAGTAGCCTAGGAGTAGGGAACACCGGGGAGCTGTTTTTT. Its translation is CASSLGVGNTGELFF. Complete variable domain (other parts from reference TRBV19 and TRBJ2-2): DGGITQSPKYLFRKEGQNVTLSCEQNLNHDAMYWYRQDPGQGLRLIYYSQIVNDFQKGDIAEGYSVSREKKESFPLTVTSAQKNPTAFYLCASSLGVGNTGELFFGEGSRLTVL.

The genes are TRBV6-2 or TRBV6-3 and TRBJ2-1; 8 nucleotides match TRBD2. CDR3 length equals 19 residues. Germline CDR1 is MNHEY and CDR2 is SVGEGT. After removal of 0 bases from V and 1 base from J, the junction contained 11 bases not matched to a gene. The DNA for the CDR3 is TGTGCCAGCAGTTACTCTGCTTCCCCGGGGGGGCCTTCCTACAATGAGCAGTTCTTC. This codes for CASSYSASPGGPSYNEQFF.

The chain carries TRBV5-1 and TRBJ2-5; D is uncertain. Trimming pared 4 bases from V and 2 bases from J, leaving 15 bases between. The CDR3 has 15 residues. In germline, CDR1 is SGHRS, CDR2 YFSETQ. For the CDR3, the DNA is TGCGCCAGCAGCCCCCCGTTAGGGCCTCAAGAGACCCAGTACTTC. Its protein product is CASSPPLGPQETQYF. The entire variable domain, with the rest obtained from reference TRBV5-1 and TRBJ2-5, is as follows: KAGVTQTPRYLIKTRGQQVTLSCSPISGHRSVSWYQQTPGQGLQFLFEYFSETQRNKGNFPGRFSGRQFSNSRSEMNVSTLELGDSALYLCASSPPLGPQETQYFGPGTRLLVL.

J is TRBJ2-3 and V is TRBV7-9, with a weak D call TRBD2 (5 bases). V lost 1 base, J lost 11 bases, and 16 bases lay in between. There are 14 residues in the CDR3. Germline assignment: CDR1 SEHNR and CDR2 FQNEAQ (reference sequence). The DNA of the CDR3 is TGTGCCAGCAGCTTAGATATGGAGGCGAAGGAGCAGTATTTT. It codes for CASSLDMEAKEQYF.

The V gene is TRBV27, the J gene TRBJ2-7, with D unresolved. Looked up from germline, CDR1 is MNHEY and CDR2 is SMNVEV (reference sequence). The CDR3 loop spans 13 amino acids. Trimming pared 4 bases from V and 6 bases from J, leaving 13 bases between. The CDR3 coding sequence is TGTGCCAGCAGTTCGAGCCTCCTAGGCGAGCAGTACTTC. As protein: CASSSSLLGEQYF.

This chain uses TRBV24-1 with TRBJ2-3, with 11 bases fitting TRBD2. The CDR3 covers 14 residues. Germline V gene data show CDR1 as KGHDR and CDR2 as SFDVKD. V gave up 6 bases and J gave up 6 bases; unmatched junction bases: 4. The CDR3 DNA reads TGTGCCACCAGTAATAGCGGGGGGGCCGATACGCAGTATTTT. As protein: CATSNSGGADTQYF.

Written as DNA, the CDR3 is TGTGCCAGCAGCTTAGGGCGGGACCGCGCCCCCAGCACAGATACGCAGTATTTT. This codes for CASSLGRDRAPSTDTQYF. This chain links TRBV11-3 with TRBJ2-3, with D maybe TRBD2 (6 bases). Looked up from germline, CDR1 is SGHNT and CDR2 is YENEEA. The length of the CDR3 is 18 residues. V lost 1 base and J 0 bases, leaving 17 bases between the germline ends.

The V and J genes are TRBV28 and TRBJ2-2, with 7 bases that match TRBD2. The CDR3 loop spans 12 amino acids. The V and J ends lost 0 bases and 15 bases, in that order; junction bases with no gene match: 4. From germline, CDR1 is MDHEN and CDR2 SYDVKM. The CDR3 protein is CASSLWGRGVFF. The DNA of the CDR3 is TGTGCCAGCAGTTTATGGGGCCGGGGGGTGTTTTTT.

This chain uses TRBV5-5 with TRBJ2-7, with 7 bases lining up with TRBD2. The junction had 10 bases not matched to a gene; V was cut back by 5 bases and J by 2 bases. The germline V gene has CDR1 SGHKS and CDR2 YYEKEE (reference sequence). The CDR3 runs 15 residues. CDR3 protein: CASSPPQAGPYEQYF. The CDR3 nucleotides are TGTGCCAGCAGTCCTCCTCAAGCGGGGCCCTACGAGCAGTACTTC. Based on the CDR3 plus reference TRBV5-5 and TRBJ2-7, the full variable domain is DAGVTQSPTHLIKTRGQQVTLRCSPISGHKSVSWYQQVLGQGPQFIFQYYEKEERGRGNFPDRFSARQFPNYSSELNVNALLLGDSALYLCASSPPQAGPYEQYFGPGTRLTVT.

The chain links TRBV2 to TRBJ1-6, with a possible D match to TRBD1 (5 bases). The CDR3 contains 15 residues. V was pared by 6 bases and J by 2 bases, with 11 bases between. From germline, CDR1 is SNHLY and CDR2 FYNNEI. Here the CDR3 reads CASRGGGTYNSPLHF. The DNA for the CDR3 is TGTGCCAGCAGGGGCGGGGGAACCTATAATTCACCCCTCCACTTT.